This T cell receptor beta chain originates from a study of T cell changes during pregnancy in multiple sclerosis. This CDR3 is built from 15 residues. CDR1 and CDR2 from the germline V gene are MNHEY and SVGAGI. Losses at the gene ends were 6 bases for V and 1 base for J; bases not matched to a gene: 8. The protocol was immunoSEQ multiplex PCR, while the TCRdb copy is restricted to in-frame clones and leaves out a portion. The profile covers under 85,000 clones, with roughly 90% appearing a single time and 9.5% taken by the ten largest. The V and J genes are TRBV6-5 and TRBJ1-1; the match to TRBD1 covers 7 bases. The clonotype originates from a female donor in good health, enrolled as a control in a pregnancy study. The sequenced sample was peripheral blood, obtained after pregnancy. CDR3 DNA sequence: TGTGCCAGCAGGGCGACAGGGCGCAGGAACACTGAAGCTTTCTTT. Translated, it gives CASRATGRRNTEAFF.